This TCR beta chain appears in the sequencing data of a study of blood T cells in healthy people across ages. The study's findings and limits: The CMV status of each donor remained undetermined, and this could have confounded shifts in expanded clonotypes.

Primed by a sample-barcoded 5' primer and a J-beta primer mix, a second PCR proceeded for about 7 to 12 cycles. TCRdb re-called the 5' RACE reads through MiXCR, storing one row per CDR3 protein. Of 550,000 to 750,000 distinct CDR3 sequences in the sample, around 21% were seen once. In its sample, this clonotype was seen a few times. Its antigen is undetermined. Germline V lookup: CDR1 KGHSH, CDR2 LQKENI. The CDR3 extends over 14 amino acids. With 3 bases removed from V and 2 bases from J, the gap between germline ends came to 10 bases. What was sequenced was blood. The TCR comes from a man between 65 and 85 years old in good health. V is TRBV18 and J is TRBJ2-5; D is ambiguous. Here the CDR3 reads CASSPGIKQETQYF. The CDR3 nucleotides are TGTGCCAGCTCACCGGGGATTAAGCAAGAGACCCAGTACTTC.